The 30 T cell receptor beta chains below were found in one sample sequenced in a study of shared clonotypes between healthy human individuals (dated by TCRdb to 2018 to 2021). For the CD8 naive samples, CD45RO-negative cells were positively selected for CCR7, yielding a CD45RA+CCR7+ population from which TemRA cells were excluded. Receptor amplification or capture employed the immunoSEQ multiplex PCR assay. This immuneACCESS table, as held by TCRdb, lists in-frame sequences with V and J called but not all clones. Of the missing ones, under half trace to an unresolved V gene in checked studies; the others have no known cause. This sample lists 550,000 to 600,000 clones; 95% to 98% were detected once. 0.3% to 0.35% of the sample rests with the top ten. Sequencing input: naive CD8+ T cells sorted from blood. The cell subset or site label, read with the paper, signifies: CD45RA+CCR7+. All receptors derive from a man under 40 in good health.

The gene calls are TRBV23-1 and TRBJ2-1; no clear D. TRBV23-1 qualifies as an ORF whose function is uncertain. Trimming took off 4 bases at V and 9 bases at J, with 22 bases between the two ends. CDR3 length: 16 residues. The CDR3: CASSPNDNQPRIEQFF. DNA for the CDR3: TGCGCCAGCAGTCCCAACGACAATCAGCCTAGAATTGAGCAGTTCTTC.

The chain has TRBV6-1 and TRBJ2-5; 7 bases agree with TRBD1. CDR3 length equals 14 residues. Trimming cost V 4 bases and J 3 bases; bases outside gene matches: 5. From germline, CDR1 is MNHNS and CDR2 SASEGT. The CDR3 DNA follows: TGTGCCAGCAGTGTCGACAGGGTCGAAGAGACCCAGTACTTC. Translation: CASSVDRVEETQYF.

CDR3 protein: CASSEEMGYGYTF. As DNA, the CDR3 is TGTGCCAGCAGTGAAGAAATGGGTTACGGCTACACCTTC. V gene TRBV6-1 combines with J gene TRBJ1-2; D gene unclear. Germline assignment: CDR1 MNHNS and CDR2 SASEGT. V lost 1 base and J 8 bases, leaving 11 bases between the germline ends. The CDR3 contains 13 residues.

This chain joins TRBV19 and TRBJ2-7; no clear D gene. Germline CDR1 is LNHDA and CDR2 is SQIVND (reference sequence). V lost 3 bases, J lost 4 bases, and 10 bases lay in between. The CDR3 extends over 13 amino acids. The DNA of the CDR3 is TGTGCCAGTAGTATGGGGTTCGGTTACGAGCAGTACTTC. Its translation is CASSMGFGYEQYF.

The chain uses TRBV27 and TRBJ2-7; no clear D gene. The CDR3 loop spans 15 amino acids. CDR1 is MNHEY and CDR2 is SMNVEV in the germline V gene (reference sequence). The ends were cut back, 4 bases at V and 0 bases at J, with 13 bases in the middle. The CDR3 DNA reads TGTGCCAGCAGTTCCTCATTAGGTGCCTCCTACGAGCAGTACTTC. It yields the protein CASSSSLGASYEQYF.

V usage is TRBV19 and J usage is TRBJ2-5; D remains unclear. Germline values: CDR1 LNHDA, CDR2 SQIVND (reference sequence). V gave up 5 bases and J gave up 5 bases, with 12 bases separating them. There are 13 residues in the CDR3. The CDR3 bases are TGTGCCAGTAGTTTGTGGGTCCGGGAGACCCAGTACTTC. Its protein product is CASSLWVRETQYF. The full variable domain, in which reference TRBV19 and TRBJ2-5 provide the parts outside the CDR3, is DGGITQSPKYLFRKEGQNVTLSCEQNLNHDAMYWYRQDPGQGLRLIYYSQIVNDFQKGDIAEGYSVSREKKESFPLTVTSAQKNPTAFYLCASSLWVRETQYFGPGTRLLVL.

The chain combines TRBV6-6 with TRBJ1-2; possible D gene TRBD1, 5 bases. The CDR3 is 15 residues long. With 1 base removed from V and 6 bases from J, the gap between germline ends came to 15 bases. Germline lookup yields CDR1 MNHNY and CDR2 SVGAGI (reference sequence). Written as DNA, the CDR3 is TGTGCCAGCAGTTACTGGCCGCAAGGGGCGGATGGCTACACCTTC. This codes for CASSYWPQGADGYTF.

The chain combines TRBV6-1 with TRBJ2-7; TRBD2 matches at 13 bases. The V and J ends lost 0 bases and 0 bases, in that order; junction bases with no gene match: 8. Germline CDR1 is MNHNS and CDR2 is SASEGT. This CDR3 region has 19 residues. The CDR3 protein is CASSEAPGLAGPPSYEQYF. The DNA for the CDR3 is TGTGCCAGCAGTGAAGCTCCGGGACTAGCGGGACCTCCCTCCTACGAGCAGTACTTC.

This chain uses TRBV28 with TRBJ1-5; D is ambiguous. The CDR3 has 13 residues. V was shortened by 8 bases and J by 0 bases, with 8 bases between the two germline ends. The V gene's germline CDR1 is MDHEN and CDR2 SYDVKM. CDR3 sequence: CASHSYSNQPQHF. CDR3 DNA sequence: TGTGCCAGCCACTCGTATAGCAATCAGCCCCAGCATTTT.

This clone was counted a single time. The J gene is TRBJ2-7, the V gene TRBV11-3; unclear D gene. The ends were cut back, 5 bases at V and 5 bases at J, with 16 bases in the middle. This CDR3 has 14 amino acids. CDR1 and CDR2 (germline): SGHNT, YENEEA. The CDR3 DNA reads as TGTGCCAGCAGCATGAACAGTGCGCGCCACGAGCAGTACTTC. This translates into CASSMNSARHEQYF. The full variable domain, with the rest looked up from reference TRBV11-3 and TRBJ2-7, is EAGVVQSPRYKIIEKKQPVAFWCNPISGHNTLYWYLQNLGQGPELLIRYENEEAVDDSQLPKDRFSAERLKGVDSTLKIQPAELGDSAVYLCASSMNSARHEQYFGPGTRLTVT.

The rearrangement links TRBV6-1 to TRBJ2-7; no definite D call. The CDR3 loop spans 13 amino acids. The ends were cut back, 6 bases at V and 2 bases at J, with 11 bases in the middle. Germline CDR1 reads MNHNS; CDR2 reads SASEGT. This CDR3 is CASSPDRTYEQYF. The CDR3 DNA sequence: TGTGCCAGCAGCCCTGATAGAACCTACGAGCAGTACTTC.

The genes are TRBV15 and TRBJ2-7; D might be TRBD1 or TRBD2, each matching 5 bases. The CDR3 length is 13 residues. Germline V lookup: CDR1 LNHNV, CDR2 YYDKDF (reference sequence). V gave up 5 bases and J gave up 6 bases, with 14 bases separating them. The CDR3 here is CATSLPGGSEQYF. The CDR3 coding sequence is TGTGCCACCAGCCTCCCTGGGGGATCCGAGCAGTACTTC. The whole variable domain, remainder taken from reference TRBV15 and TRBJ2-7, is DAMVIQNPRYQVTQFGKPVTLSCSQTLNHNVMYWYQQKSSQAPKLLFHYYDKDFNNEADTPDNFQSRRPNTSFCFLDIRSPGLGDTAMYLCATSLPGGSEQYFGPGTRLTVT.

The CDR3 DNA reads as TGTGCCAGCAGTTTTGTTGTGGGAAGACTTGTATCCTACGAGCAGTACTTC. Its translation: CASSFVVGRLVSYEQYF. This chain links TRBV27 with TRBJ2-7; D is unclear. Trimming stripped 3 bases from V and 1 base from J, with 19 bases between. The CDR3 runs to 17 residues. Germline-derived CDR1 and CDR2 are MNHEY and SMNVEV (reference sequence).

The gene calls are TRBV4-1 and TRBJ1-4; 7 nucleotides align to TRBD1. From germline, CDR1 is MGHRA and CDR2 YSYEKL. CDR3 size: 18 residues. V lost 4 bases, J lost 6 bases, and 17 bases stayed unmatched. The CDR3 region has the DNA TGCGCCAGCAGCCCGGCTAGCGGACAGGCCTTCGGGGATGAAAAACTGTTTTTT. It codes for CASSPASGQAFGDEKLFF.

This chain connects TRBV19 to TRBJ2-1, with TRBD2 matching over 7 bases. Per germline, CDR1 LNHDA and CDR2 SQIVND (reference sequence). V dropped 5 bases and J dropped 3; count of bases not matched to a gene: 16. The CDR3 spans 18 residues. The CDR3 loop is CASSPGLGEGRSYNEQFF. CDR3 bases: TGTGCCAGTAGTCCCGGCTTGGGGGAGGGGCGGAGCTACAATGAGCAGTTCTTC.

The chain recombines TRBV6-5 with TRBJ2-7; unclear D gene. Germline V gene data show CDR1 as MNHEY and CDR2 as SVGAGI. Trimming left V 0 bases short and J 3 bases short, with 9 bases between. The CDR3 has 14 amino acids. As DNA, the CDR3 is TGTGCCAGCAGTTACTCGAACAGTGACTACGAGCAGTACTTC. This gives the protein CASSYSNSDYEQYF.

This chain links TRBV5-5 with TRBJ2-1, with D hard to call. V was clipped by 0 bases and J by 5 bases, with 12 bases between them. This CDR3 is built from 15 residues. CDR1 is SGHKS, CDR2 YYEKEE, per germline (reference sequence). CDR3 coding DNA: TGTGCCAGCAGCTTGGGGCTGCCTCCCGACAATGAGCAGTTCTTC. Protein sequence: CASSLGLPPDNEQFF.

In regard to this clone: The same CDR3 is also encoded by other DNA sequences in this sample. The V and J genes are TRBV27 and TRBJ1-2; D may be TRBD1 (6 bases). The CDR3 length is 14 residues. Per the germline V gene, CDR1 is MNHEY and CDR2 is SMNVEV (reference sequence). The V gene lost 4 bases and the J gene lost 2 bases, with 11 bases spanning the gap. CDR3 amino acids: CASSSYRENYGYTF. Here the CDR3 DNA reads TGTGCCAGCAGTTCCTACAGGGAAAACTATGGCTACACCTTC.

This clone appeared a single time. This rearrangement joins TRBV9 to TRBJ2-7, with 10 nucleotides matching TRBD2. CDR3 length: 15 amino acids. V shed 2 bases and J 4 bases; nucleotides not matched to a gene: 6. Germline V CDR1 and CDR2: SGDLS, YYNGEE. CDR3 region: CASSVTSGNQYEQYF. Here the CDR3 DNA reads TGTGCCAGCAGCGTTACTAGCGGGAATCAGTACGAGCAGTACTTC.

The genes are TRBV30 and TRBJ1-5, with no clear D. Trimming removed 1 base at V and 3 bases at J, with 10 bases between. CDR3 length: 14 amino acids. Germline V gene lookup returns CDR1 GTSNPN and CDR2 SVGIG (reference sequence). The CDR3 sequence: CAWSARAYNQPQHF. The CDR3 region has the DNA TGTGCCTGGAGTGCCCGGGCCTACAATCAGCCCCAGCATTTT.

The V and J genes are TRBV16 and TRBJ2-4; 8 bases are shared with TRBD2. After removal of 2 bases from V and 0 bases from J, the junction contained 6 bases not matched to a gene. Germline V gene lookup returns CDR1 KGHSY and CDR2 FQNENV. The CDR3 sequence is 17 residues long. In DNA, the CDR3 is TGTGCCAGCAGCCAAACGGGGGGGGCTCGAGCCAAAAACATTCAGTACTTC. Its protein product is CASSQTGGARAKNIQYF.

CDR3: CAIGGSGELFF. CDR3 sequence (DNA): TGTGCCATCGGGGGCTCCGGGGAGCTGTTTTTT. The chain uses TRBV6-5 and TRBJ2-2; D is perhaps TRBD1 or TRBD2 (6 bases each). The CDR3 has 11 amino acids. Germline V gene lookup returns CDR1 MNHEY and CDR2 SVGAGI. The germline V and J ends were trimmed by 10 bases and 6 bases, with 9 bases remaining between them.

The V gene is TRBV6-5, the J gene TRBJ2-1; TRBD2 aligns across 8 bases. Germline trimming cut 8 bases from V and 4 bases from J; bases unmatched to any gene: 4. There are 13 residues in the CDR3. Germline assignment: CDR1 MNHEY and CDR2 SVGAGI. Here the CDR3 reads CASYQRGYNEQFF. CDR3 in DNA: TGTGCCAGCTACCAGCGGGGGTACAATGAGCAGTTCTTC.

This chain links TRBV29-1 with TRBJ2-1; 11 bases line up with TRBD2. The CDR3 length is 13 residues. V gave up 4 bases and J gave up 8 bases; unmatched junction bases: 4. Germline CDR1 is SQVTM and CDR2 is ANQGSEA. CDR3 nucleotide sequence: TGCAGCGTTGTACTAGCGGGAGTGGATGAGCAGTTCTTC. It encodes CSVVLAGVDEQFF.

The CDR3 reads CSALAGEEQFF. The CDR3 region has the DNA TGCAGTGCTTTAGCGGGAGAAGAGCAGTTCTTC. This chain connects TRBV20-1 to TRBJ2-1; the match to TRBD2 covers 9 bases. From germline, CDR1 is DFQATT and CDR2 SNEGSKA (reference sequence). V trimming: 5 bases; J trimming: 10 bases; junction bases outside the gene matches: 3. The CDR3 has 11 residues.

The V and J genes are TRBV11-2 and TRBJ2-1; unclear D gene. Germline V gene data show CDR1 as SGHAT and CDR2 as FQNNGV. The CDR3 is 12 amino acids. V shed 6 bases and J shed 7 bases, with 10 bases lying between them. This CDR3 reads CASRPTTNEQFF. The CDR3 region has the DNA TGTGCCAGCAGACCGACCACAAATGAGCAGTTCTTC.

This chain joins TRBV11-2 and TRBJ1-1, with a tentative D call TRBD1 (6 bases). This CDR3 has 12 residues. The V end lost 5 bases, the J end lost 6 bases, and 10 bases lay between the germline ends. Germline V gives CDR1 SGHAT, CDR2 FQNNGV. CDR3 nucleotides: TGTGCCAGCAGCAGGACAGTGGCTGAAGCTTTCTTT. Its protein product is CASSRTVAEAFF.

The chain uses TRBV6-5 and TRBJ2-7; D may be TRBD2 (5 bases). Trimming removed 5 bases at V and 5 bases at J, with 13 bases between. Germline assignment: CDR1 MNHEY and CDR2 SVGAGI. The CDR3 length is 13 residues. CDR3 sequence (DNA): TGTGCCAGCAGTGCCCCCCCCGGGGACGAGCAGTACTTC. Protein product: CASSAPPGDEQYF.

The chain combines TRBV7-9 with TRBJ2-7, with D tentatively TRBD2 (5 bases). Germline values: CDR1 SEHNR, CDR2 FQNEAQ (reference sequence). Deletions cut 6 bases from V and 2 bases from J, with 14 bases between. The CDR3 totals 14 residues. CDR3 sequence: CASRIMSGTYEQYF. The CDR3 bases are TGTGCCAGCAGAATTATGTCGGGGACCTACGAGCAGTACTTC.

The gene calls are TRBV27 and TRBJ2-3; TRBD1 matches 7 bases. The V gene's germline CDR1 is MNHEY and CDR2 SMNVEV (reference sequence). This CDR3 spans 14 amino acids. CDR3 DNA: TGTTTAGTGGCGGGTCGGACAGGAAGAGATACGCAGTATTTT. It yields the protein CLVAGRTGRDTQYF.